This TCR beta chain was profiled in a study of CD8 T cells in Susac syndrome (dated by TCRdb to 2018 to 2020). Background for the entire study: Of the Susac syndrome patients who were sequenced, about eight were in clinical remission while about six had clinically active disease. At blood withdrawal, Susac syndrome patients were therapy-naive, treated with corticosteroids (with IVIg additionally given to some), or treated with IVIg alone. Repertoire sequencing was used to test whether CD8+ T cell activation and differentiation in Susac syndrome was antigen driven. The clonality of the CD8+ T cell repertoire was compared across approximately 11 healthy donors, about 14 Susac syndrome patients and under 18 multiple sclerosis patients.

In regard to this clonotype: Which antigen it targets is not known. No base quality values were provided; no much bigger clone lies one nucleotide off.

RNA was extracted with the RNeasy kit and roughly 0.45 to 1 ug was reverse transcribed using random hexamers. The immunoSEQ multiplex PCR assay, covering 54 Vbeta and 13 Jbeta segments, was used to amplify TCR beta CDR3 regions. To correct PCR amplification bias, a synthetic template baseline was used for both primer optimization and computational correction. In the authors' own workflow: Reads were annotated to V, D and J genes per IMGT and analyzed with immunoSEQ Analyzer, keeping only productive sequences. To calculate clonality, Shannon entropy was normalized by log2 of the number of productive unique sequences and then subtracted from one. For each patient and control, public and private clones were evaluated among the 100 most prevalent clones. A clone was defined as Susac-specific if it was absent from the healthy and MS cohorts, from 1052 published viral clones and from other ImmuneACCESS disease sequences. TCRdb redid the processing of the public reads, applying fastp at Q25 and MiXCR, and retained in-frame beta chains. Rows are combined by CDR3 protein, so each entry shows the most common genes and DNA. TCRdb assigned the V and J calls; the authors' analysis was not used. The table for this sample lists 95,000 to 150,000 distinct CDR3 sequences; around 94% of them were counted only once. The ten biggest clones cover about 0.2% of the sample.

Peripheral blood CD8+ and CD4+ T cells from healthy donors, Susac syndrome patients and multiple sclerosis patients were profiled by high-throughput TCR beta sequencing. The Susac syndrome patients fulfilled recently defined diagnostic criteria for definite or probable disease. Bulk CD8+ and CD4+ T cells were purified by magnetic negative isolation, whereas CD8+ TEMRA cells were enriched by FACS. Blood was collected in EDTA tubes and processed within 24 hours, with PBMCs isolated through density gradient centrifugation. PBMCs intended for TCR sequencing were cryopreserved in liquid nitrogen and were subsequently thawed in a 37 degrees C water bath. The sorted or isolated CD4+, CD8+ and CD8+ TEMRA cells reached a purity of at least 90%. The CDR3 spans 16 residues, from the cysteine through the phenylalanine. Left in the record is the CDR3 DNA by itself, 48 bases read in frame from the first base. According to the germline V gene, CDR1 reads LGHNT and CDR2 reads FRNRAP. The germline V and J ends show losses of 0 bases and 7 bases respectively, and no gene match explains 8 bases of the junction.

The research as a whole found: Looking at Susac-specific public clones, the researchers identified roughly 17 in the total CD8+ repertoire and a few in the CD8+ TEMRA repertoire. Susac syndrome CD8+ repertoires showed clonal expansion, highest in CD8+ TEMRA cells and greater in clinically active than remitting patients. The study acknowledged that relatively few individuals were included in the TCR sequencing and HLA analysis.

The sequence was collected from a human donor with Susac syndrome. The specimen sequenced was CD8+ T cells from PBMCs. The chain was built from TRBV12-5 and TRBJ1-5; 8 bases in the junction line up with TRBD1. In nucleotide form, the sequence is TGTGCTAGTGGTTTGGTACAAGGACAGGGAGGACAGCCCCAGCATTTT. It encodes CASGLVQGQGGQPQHF.